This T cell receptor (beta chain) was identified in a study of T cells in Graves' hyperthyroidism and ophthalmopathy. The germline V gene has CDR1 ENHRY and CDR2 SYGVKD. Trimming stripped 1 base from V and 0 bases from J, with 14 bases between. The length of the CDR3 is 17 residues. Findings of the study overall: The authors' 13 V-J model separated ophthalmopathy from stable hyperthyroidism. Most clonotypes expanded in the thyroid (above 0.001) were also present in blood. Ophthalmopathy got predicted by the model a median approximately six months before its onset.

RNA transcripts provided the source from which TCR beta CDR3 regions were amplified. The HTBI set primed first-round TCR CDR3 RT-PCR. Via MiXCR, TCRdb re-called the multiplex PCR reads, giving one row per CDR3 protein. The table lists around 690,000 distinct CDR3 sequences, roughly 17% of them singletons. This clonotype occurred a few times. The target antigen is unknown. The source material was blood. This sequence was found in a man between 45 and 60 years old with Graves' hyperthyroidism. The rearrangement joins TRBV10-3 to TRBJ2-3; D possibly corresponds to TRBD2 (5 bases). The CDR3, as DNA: TGTGCCATCAGTGAGTATGGGAGCAGCACTAGCACAGATACGCAGTATTTT. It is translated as CAISEYGSSTSTDTQYF.